The 20 T cell receptor beta chains listed next were all sequenced from one sample in a study of post-analysis software for immune sequencing data. Carried by the TCR beta cDNA libraries were unique molecular identifiers. MiXCR, applied by TCRdb to the PCR reads, yields one record per CDR3 protein. The sample holds some 370,000 distinct CDR3 sequences, roughly 38% seen once. Their cognate antigens are unknown. Study-wide results and caveats: Patients used about 5 TRBV segments, including TRBV5-6, TRBV5-1 and TRBV20-1, more often than controls.

The specimen sequenced was blood. Receptors originate from a girl aged 10 to 17 with multiple sclerosis.

The rearrangement joins TRBV13 to TRBJ2-7; 9 bases are a match to TRBD1. Per the germline V gene, CDR1 is PRHDT and CDR2 is FYEKMQ (reference sequence). V was pared by 1 base and J by 2 bases, with 9 bases of the junction left unmatched. The CDR3 consists of 17 residues. The CDR3 here is CASSLVALGTGPYEQYF. The CDR3 region has the DNA TGTGCCAGCAGCTTAGTCGCCCTCGGGACAGGGCCCTACGAGCAGTACTTC. Using reference TRBV13 and TRBJ2-7 for the parts outside the CDR3, the full variable domain is AAGVIQSPRHLIKEKRETATLKCYPIPRHDTVYWYQQGPGQDPQFLISFYEKMQSDKGSIPDRFSAQQFSDYHSELNMSSLELGDSALYFCASSLVALGTGPYEQYFGPGTRLTVT.

The V gene is TRBV7-2, the J gene TRBJ2-5; 8 nucleotides align to TRBD1. The V and J ends lost 3 bases and 4 bases, in that order; junction bases with no gene match: 4. CDR3 length: 14 amino acids. CDR1 and CDR2 from the germline V gene are SGHTA and FQGNSA. The CDR3 reads CASSLTGVRETQYF. CDR3 nucleotide sequence: TGTGCCAGCAGCTTGACAGGGGTCAGAGAGACCCAGTACTTC.

The chain has TRBV20-1 and TRBJ2-5; weak D call: TRBD2 (5 bases). The J call could be wrong; TRBJ2-7 is a better fit for the DNA end. The CDR3 sequence is 16 residues long. The germline V gene has CDR1 DFQATT and CDR2 SNEGSKA (reference sequence). CDR3 coding DNA: TGCAGTGCTAGAGGTCCGCACGGACTGGTTTCCTACGAGCAGTACTTC. Protein sequence: CSARGPHGLVSYEQYF.

The chain carries TRBV2 and TRBJ2-2; a weak D match, TRBD2 (6 bases). V lost 6 bases and J 8 bases, leaving 16 bases between the germline ends. The germline gives CDR1 SNHLY, CDR2 FYNNEI. The CDR3 loop spans 14 amino acids. The CDR3 nucleotides read TGTGCCAGCAGGACGGACTACGCCAGGGGGGAGCTGTTTTTT. Translation gives CASRTDYARGELFF.

V gene TRBV5-4 combines with J gene TRBJ2-1; 8 bases are a match to TRBD2. The CDR3 contains 16 residues. Germline assignment: CDR1 SGHNT and CDR2 YYREEE (reference sequence). J gave up 3 bases and V 2 bases, and 7 bases lay outside the gene matches. The chain's CDR3 is CASSFNGGALYNEQFF. Written as DNA, the CDR3 is TGTGCCAGCAGCTTTAACGGGGGGGCCCTCTACAATGAGCAGTTCTTC. The entire variable domain, with the rest obtained from reference TRBV5-4 and TRBJ2-1, is as follows: ETGVTQSPTHLIKTRGQQVTLRCSSQSGHNTVSWYQQALGQGPQFIFQYYREEENGRGNFPPRFSGLQFPNYSSELNVNALELDDSALYLCASSFNGGALYNEQFFGPGTRLTVL.

This chain uses TRBV30 with TRBJ2-5; a weak D match, TRBD2 (5 bases). CDR1 GTSNPN and CDR2 SVGIG come from the germline V gene (reference sequence). This CDR3 region has 13 residues. Between the trimmed V and J ends, which lost 2 bases and 1 base, there was a span of 8 bases. The CDR3 nucleotides are TGTGCCTGGAGTCGAGGGCGCCAAGAGACCCAGTACTTC. Protein sequence: CAWSRGRQETQYF.

This clonotype was picked up a small number of times. The chain carries TRBV20-1 and TRBJ1-2; 8 bases map to TRBD1. This CDR3 has 15 amino acids. The germline V gene has CDR1 DFQATT and CDR2 SNEGSKA (reference sequence). The trim removed 1 base at V and 3 bases at J, leaving 7 bases unmatched. The CDR3 protein is CSARVRTGQDYGYTF. Here the CDR3 DNA reads TGCAGTGCTAGAGTCCGGACAGGGCAGGACTATGGCTACACCTTC.

CDR3 sequence (DNA): TGTGCCAGCAGCTTACTAGCGGGGGGCGGAGATACGCAGTATTTT. Protein: CASSLLAGGGDTQYF. The rearrangement uses TRBV9 and TRBJ2-3; 12 bases are a match to TRBD2. The CDR3 is 15 residues long. With 4 bases clipped from V and 5 bases from J, the junction kept 5 bases outside the gene matches. Germline CDR1 and CDR2: SGDLS and YYNGEE.

This sequence joins TRBV3-1 and TRBJ2-2, with a possible D match to TRBD2 (5 bases). Germline CDR1 LGHDT, CDR2 YNNKEL (reference sequence). Between the trimmed V and J ends, which lost 6 bases and 3 bases, there was a span of 14 bases. CDR3 size: 15 residues. The CDR3 DNA is TGTGCCAGCAGGCCCCCGGGATTCTACACCGGGGAGCTGTTTTTT. Its protein is CASRPPGFYTGELFF.

The rearrangement uses TRBV3-1 and TRBJ2-5; TRBD2 matches at 8 bases. This CDR3 has 17 amino acids. J lost 5 bases, V lost 3 bases, and 14 bases had no gene match. The germline gives CDR1 LGHDT, CDR2 YNNKEL (reference sequence). The CDR3 protein is CASSHALRWLAGETQYF. CDR3 DNA sequence: TGTGCCAGCAGCCATGCCCTTAGGTGGCTAGCGGGCGAGACCCAGTACTTC.

The chain combines TRBV7-2 with TRBJ2-7; D gene uncertain. The V end was cut by 4 bases, the J end by 1 base, with 14 bases between. The CDR3 loop spans 15 amino acids. Germline CDR1 reads SGHTA; CDR2 reads FQGNSA. The CDR3 nucleotides are TGTGCCAGCAGCTACTCTCCCGTCCAGTCCTACGAGCAGTACTTC. It codes for CASSYSPVQSYEQYF.

The table lists this clonotype with many counts. This rearrangement joins TRBV7-2 to TRBJ2-3; D not resolved. CDR3 length: 15 residues. CDR1 and CDR2 (germline): SGHTA, FQGNSA. Trimming left V 6 bases short and J 1 base short, with 14 bases between. In nucleotides, the CDR3 is TGTGCCAGCAGGTTAATGTCCTCCCGCACAGATACGCAGTATTTT. This encodes CASRLMSSRTDTQYF.

The chain couples TRBV28 to TRBJ2-7; the D call may be TRBD1 or TRBD2 (5 bases each). V lost 6 bases and J lost 3, with 12 bases in between. Germline assignment: CDR1 MDHEN and CDR2 SYDVKM. CDR3 length: 13 residues. CDR3 bases: TGTGCCAGCAGGTCGGGACCTCGCTACGAGCAGTACTTC. Its translation: CASRSGPRYEQYF.

The table lists this clonotype with a few counts. The chain is built from TRBV7-2 and TRBJ1-6, with D maybe TRBD1 (5 bases). Germline V CDR1 and CDR2: SGHTA, FQGNSA. The CDR3 extends over 14 amino acids. V lost 5 bases and J lost 11, with 16 bases in between. The CDR3 region is CASSLTERGPPLHF. The CDR3, as DNA: TGTGCCAGCAGCCTAACAGAGCGGGGCCCACCCCTCCACTTT.

This clonotype was counted only a few times. The CDR3 sequence is CASKGQRGGRGETQYF. The CDR3 region has the DNA TGTGCCAGCAAGGGACAGCGGGGGGGAAGAGGGGAGACCCAGTACTTC. The chain uses TRBV7-8 and TRBJ2-5; 10 nucleotides agree with TRBD2. This CDR3 is 16 amino acids long. From germline, CDR1 is SGHVS and CDR2 FQNEAQ. V trimming: 7 bases; J trimming: 5 bases; junction bases outside the gene matches: 13.

As to this clonotype: The germline gene is not matched at one end of the junction; a read error may be the cause. The V and J genes are TRBV29-1 and TRBJ2-3, with D possibly matching TRBD2 (5 bases). This CDR3 comprises 14 residues. The germline gives CDR1 SQVTM, CDR2 ANQGSEA. The CDR3 reads CSVGSGSSIDTQYF. The CDR3 DNA sequence: TGCAGCGTGGGGTCGGGGTCTAGCATAGATACGCAGTATTTT.

This clonotype was found a few times. This sequence joins TRBV20-1 and TRBJ2-3; D uncertain. The V and J ends lost 5 bases and 1 base respectively, with 10 bases between them. CDR1 DFQATT and CDR2 SNEGSKA come from the germline V gene (reference sequence). There are 13 residues in the CDR3. The CDR3 coding sequence is TGCAGTGCTCTCTGGGGTCGCACAGATACGCAGTATTTT. Encoded protein: CSALWGRTDTQYF.

This clonotype was detected once. The chain combines TRBV24-1 with TRBJ2-1, with TRBD2 matching over 10 bases. J gave up 13 bases and V 3 bases, and 8 bases lay outside the gene matches. Germline V gives CDR1 KGHDR, CDR2 SFDVKD. This CDR3 contains 14 residues. This CDR3 is CATSDRLAGDHQFF. The DNA of the CDR3 is TGTGCCACCAGTGATCGGCTAGCGGGGGACCACCAGTTCTTC.

With regard to this clonotype: One junction end disagrees with the germline gene, perhaps due to a read error. The V gene is TRBV20-1, the J gene TRBJ2-1; either TRBD1 or TRBD2 may fit D (5 bases each). Germline V gives CDR1 DFQATT, CDR2 SNEGSKA (reference sequence). There are 14 residues in the CDR3. The CDR3, as DNA: TGTAGTGCTAGCCGGGCGGGTAGGGGTGATGAGCAGTTCTTC. Translating it yields CSASRAGRGDEQFF.

This clonotype was recorded at least ten times. One junction end disagrees with the germline gene, perhaps due to a read error. The chain combines TRBV7-7 with TRBJ1-6; no reliable D call. Per germline, CDR1 SSHAT and CDR2 FNYEAQ (reference sequence). The CDR3 contains 13 residues. CDR3 amino acids: CASSLVPYSPLHF. CDR3 nucleotides: TGTGCTAGCAGCTTAGTCCCTTATTCACCCCTCCACTTT.